This section outlines one T cell receptor (beta chain) sequence together with its context. Its antigen is not identified. An even split of each subset's genomic DNA across several immunoSEQ plates was performed. In replicate PCRs of sorted subsets, around 0.2 ug DNA, 29,000 or so T cell genomes, was used. Libraries were prepared by immunoSEQ multiplex PCR; TCRdb keeps only in-frame clonotypes and omits some of them. The sample has hundreds of thousands of clones; around 78% are singletons. Germline CDR1 reads MNHNS; CDR2 reads SASEGT. CDR3 length equals 13 residues. V lost 8 bases, J lost 2 bases, and 13 bases lay in between. This entry is derived from a study of shared clonotypes between healthy human individuals. General observations from the study: As a rule, naive subsets had a larger estimated richness than memory subsets.

Division of CD4+ cells produced a CD45RA+ naive subset and a CD45RA-negative memory subset. Sequences were obtained from memory CD4+ T cells sorted from blood. Described subset: CD45RA-negative fraction. J is TRBJ2-7 and V is TRBV6-1, with a tentative D call TRBD1 (5 bases). The receptor's source is a woman aged 25 to 39 in good health. This CDR3 is CASDTAGTYEQYF. Here the CDR3 DNA reads TGTGCCAGCGATACGGCAGGGACCTACGAGCAGTACTTC.